Below, 7 T cell receptor beta chains from the same sample are listed, as sequenced in a study of post-analysis software for immune sequencing data. Whole-study results and caveats: Higher frequency in patients than in controls was seen for a handful of TRBV segments, with TRBV5-6, TRBV5-1 and TRBV20-1 among them.

The antigens of these receptors remain unknown. Incorporated into the TCR beta cDNA libraries were unique molecular identifiers, which served to reduce PCR and sequencing biases. In TCRdb, the PCR reads were re-called with MiXCR into one record per CDR3 protein. The table shows approximately 730,000 distinct CDR3 sequences, with about half occurring only once. The specimen was blood. The receptors were gathered from a girl between 10 and 17 years old with multiple sclerosis.

There are a few counts of this clonotype. The rearrangement links TRBV29-1 to TRBJ2-7; maybe TRBD1 (8 bases). The germline CDR1 and CDR2 sequences are SQVTM and ANQGSEA. CDR3 length: 14 amino acids. The V end was cut by 7 bases, the J end by 1 base, with 17 bases between. The CDR3 DNA sequence: TGCAGCGCCCGGGGGGACAGGAGATCCTACGAGCAGTACTTC. This codes for CSARGDRRSYEQYF.

This clonotype was observed a handful of times. CDR3 nucleotide sequence: TGCAGCGTTGATTTCCAGCAAGAGACCCAGTACTTC. It encodes CSVDFQQETQYF. The V and J genes are TRBV29-1 and TRBJ2-5; D not resolved. Germline V gene data show CDR1 as SQVTM and CDR2 as ANQGSEA. The V and J ends lost 3 bases and 2 bases respectively, with 7 bases between them. The CDR3 runs 12 residues.

This sequence joins TRBV5-6 and TRBJ1-1, with TRBD1 as a possible D gene (5 bases). Germline CDR1 is SGHDT and CDR2 is YYEEEE. This CDR3 is built from 14 residues. With 2 bases removed from V and 0 bases from J, the gap between germline ends came to 8 bases. The DNA for the CDR3 is TGTGCCAGCAGCTTTCTAGGGGTGAACACTGAAGCTTTCTTT. Its protein product is CASSFLGVNTEAFF.

V gene TRBV3-1 combines with J gene TRBJ2-7; 13 nucleotides match TRBD2. Per germline, CDR1 LGHDT and CDR2 YNNKEL (reference sequence). V lost 4 bases, J lost 2 bases, and 5 bases stayed unmatched. The length of the CDR3 is 16 residues. As DNA, the CDR3 is TGTGCCAGCAGCCGGACTAGCGGGAGAGGGGCCTACGAGCAGTACTTC. Its translation is CASSRTSGRGAYEQYF.

This clonotype occurred once. One end of the junction varies from germline; a read error may be responsible. The chain uses TRBV5-1 and TRBJ2-7, with D uncertain. The CDR3 is made up of 12 amino acids. CDR1 is SGHRS, CDR2 YFSETQ, per germline. CDR3 in DNA: TGTGCCAGCAGCTCCCATCCTTTTGAGCAGTACTTC. It encodes CASSSHPFEQYF.

This clonotype was seen at least ten times. V gene TRBV29-1 combines with J gene TRBJ2-7; no clear D gene. CDR3 length equals 13 residues. Germline V gene sequence: CDR1 SQVTM, CDR2 ANQGSEA. The V gene lost 1 base and the J gene lost 0 bases, with 7 bases spanning the gap. The CDR3 spells CSVEAESSYEQYF. DNA for the CDR3: TGCAGCGTTGAAGCAGAGAGCTCCTACGAGCAGTACTTC.

The chain employs TRBV28 and TRBJ2-3; D uncertain. V lost 3 bases, J lost 4 bases, and 5 bases lay in between. CDR1 is MDHEN and CDR2 is SYDVKM in the germline V gene. The length of the CDR3 is 12 residues. In nucleotides, the CDR3 is TGTGCCAGCAGTTTCCAGCCAGATACGCAGTATTTT. Translated: CASSFQPDTQYF.